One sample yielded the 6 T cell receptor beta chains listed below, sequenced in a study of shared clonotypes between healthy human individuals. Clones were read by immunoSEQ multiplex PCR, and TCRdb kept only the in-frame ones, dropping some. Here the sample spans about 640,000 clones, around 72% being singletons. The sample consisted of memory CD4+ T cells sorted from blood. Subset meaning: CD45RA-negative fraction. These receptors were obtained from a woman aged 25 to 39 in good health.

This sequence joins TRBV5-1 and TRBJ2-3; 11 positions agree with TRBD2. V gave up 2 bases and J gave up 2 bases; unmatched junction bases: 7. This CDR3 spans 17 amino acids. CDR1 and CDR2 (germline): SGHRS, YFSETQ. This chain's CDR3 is CASSFGLAGGTTDTQYF. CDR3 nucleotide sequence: TGCGCCAGCAGCTTTGGCTTAGCGGGAGGGACCACAGATACGCAGTATTTT.

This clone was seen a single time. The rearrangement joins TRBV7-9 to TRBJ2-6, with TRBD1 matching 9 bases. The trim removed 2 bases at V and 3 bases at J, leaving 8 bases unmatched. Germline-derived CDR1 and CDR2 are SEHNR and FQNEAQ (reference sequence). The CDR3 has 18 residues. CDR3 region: CASSLKGQGIVGANVLTF. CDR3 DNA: TGTGCCAGCAGCTTAAAGGGACAGGGTATTGTTGGGGCCAACGTCCTGACTTTC.

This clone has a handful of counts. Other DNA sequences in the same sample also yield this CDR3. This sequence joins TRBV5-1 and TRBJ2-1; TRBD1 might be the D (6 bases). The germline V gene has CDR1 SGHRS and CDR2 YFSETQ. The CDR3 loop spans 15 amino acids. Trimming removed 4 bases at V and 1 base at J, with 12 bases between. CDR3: CASSPDSASYNEQFF. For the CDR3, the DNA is TGCGCCAGCAGCCCGGACAGTGCTTCCTACAATGAGCAGTTCTTC.

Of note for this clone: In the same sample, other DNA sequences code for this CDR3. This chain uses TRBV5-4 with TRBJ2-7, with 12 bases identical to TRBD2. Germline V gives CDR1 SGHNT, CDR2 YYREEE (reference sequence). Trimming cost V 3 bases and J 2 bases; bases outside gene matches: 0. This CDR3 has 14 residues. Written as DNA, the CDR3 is TGTGCCAGCAGCTCTAGCGGGAGGGCCTACGAGCAGTACTTC. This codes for CASSSSGRAYEQYF. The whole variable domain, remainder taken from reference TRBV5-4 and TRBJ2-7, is ETGVTQSPTHLIKTRGQQVTLRCSSQSGHNTVSWYQQALGQGPQFIFQYYREEENGRGNFPPRFSGLQFPNYSSELNVNALELDDSALYLCASSSSGRAYEQYFGPGTRLTVT.

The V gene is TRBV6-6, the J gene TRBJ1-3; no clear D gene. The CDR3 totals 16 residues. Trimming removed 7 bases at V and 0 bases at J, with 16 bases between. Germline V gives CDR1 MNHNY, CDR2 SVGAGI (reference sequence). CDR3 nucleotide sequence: TGTGCCAGCACCACGCGTGTGACCCTCTCTGGAAACACCATATATTTT. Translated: CASTTRVTLSGNTIYF.

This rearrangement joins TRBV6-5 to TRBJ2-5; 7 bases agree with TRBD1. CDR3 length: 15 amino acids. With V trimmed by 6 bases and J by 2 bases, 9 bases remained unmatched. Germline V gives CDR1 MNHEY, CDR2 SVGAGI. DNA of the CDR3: TGTGCCAGCAGAAACCAGGGGGTTGGGCAAGAGACCCAGTACTTC. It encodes CASRNQGVGQETQYF.